The present entry profiles one TCR beta chain with its context. This entry comes from a study of T cell changes during pregnancy in multiple sclerosis. The CDR3 loop spans 16 amino acids. The V and J ends lost 4 bases and 0 bases, in that order; junction bases with no gene match: 9. Germline lookup yields CDR1 SGHRS and CDR2 YFSETQ. Sequencing used immunoSEQ multiplex PCR; TCRdb keeps in-frame clones, though not all of them. The repertoire holds about 44,000 clones, with more than 90% as singletons. This sequence originates from a female donor with multiple sclerosis, enrolled in a pregnancy study. This specimen was CD4+ T cells from peripheral blood mononuclear cells, taken in the first trimester of pregnancy. The rearrangement links TRBV5-1 to TRBJ2-7, with TRBD2 identical over 8 bases. The CDR3 DNA follows: TGCGCCAGCAGCCCAGGACTAGCTGTACTCTCCTACGAGCAGTACTTC. Its translation is CASSPGLAVLSYEQYF.